This T cell receptor (beta chain) was captured by sequencing in a study of T-cell reconstitution after alpha-beta-depleted transplantation in children. This clonotype was recorded at least ten times. Unique molecular identifiers tagged the TCRbeta library. TCRdb re-called the PCR reads through MiXCR, storing one row per CDR3 protein. This table has 500,000 to 650,000 distinct CDR3 sequences, approximately 10% appearing once. The germline V gene encodes CDR1 MDHEN and CDR2 SYDVKM. The junction had 13 bases not matched to a gene; V was cut back by 2 bases and J by 0 bases. CDR3 length: 19 residues. The sample in question was PBMCs, mostly from graft donor cells, obtained 180 days after TCRalphabeta/CD19-depleted stem cell transplant. The chain couples TRBV28 to TRBJ2-4, with TRBD1 matching 7 bases. This TCR was recovered from a female patient aged 2-10 years who had a stem cell transplant for aplastic anemia, so the T cells may come from the graft donor. This CDR3 is CASSLRDSFWLLAKNIQYF. CDR3 nucleotides: TGTGCCAGCAGTTTAAGGGACAGCTTCTGGCTTCTAGCCAAAAACATTCAGTACTTC.